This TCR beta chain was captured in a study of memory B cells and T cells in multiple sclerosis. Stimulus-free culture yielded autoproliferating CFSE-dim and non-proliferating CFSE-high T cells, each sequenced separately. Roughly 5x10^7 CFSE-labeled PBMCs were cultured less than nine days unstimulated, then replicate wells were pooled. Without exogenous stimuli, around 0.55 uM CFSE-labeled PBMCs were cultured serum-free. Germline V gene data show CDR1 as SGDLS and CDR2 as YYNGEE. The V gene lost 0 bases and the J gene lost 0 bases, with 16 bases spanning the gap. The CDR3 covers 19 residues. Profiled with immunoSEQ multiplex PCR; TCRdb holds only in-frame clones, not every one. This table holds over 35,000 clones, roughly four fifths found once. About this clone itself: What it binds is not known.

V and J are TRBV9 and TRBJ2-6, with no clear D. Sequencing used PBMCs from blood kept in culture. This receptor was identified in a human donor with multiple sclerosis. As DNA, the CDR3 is TGTGCCAGCAGCGTAGGAGTCCTGGGCAGTAGCTCTGGGGCCAACGTCCTGACTTTC. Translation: CASSVGVLGSSSGANVLTF.